This T cell receptor beta chain was sequenced for a study of vaccination effects on CD4 cells after COVID-19. Whole-study findings and limits: Marked clonal contraction was seen late after vaccination (in both infection- and vaccine-induced clones).

When around 10 days of culture had elapsed, CD4+ T cells were isolated. Cells had half their medium changed to IL-2 medium on days 3 and 7. The method was immunoSEQ multiplex PCR; TCRdb's version includes in-frame clones alone and lacks a portion of them. The sample includes approximately 47,000 clones, about 80% of them seen just once. The CDR3 runs to 13 residues. Germline V gene sequence: CDR1 SGHDT, CDR2 YYEEEE. Concerning this clone itself: The antigen remains unidentified. The junction departs from the called germline gene at one end, perhaps through a read error.

This receptor was obtained from a human donor who had a prior SARS-CoV-2 infection. The V and J genes are TRBV5-6 and TRBJ1-1; D call uncertain. Specimen: CD4+ T cells from PBMCs cultured without peptide, collected before COVID-19 vaccination. This CDR3 reads CASSLDQNTEAFF. CDR3 nucleotides: TGTGCCAGCAGTTTGGACCAGAACACTGAAGCTTTCTTT.